The 2 T cell receptor beta chains below were found in one sample sequenced in a study of cytomegalovirus exposure and HLA in healthy donors. In the PCR, 60 Vbeta and 13 Jbeta primers were used. The data were produced by immunoSEQ multiplex PCR, yet TCRdb's version contains in-frame clones alone and is incomplete. The sample shows 99,000 or so clones, around 10% of them seen only once. Sequencing used PBMCs. The receptors here all came from a middle-aged man in good health and CMV-seropositive.

This clone was detected a few times. The chain recombines TRBV28 with TRBJ2-3, with TRBD2 matching 10 bases. Germline V gives CDR1 MDHEN, CDR2 SYDVKM. V lost 5 bases, J lost 8 bases, and 7 bases stayed unmatched. The CDR3 contains 14 residues. The CDR3 loop is CASSPSSGGGTQYF. CDR3 DNA sequence: TGTGCCAGCAGTCCCTCCAGCGGGGGGGGTACGCAGTATTTT.

This clone occurred a few times. The chain couples TRBV14 to TRBJ2-7, with D tentatively TRBD1 (6 bases). CDR1 is SGHDN, CDR2 FVKESK, per germline. CDR3 length: 14 amino acids. V was shortened by 0 bases and J by 1 base, with 7 bases between the two germline ends. Written as DNA, the CDR3 is TGTGCCAGCAGCCAAGATAGGGGGTCCTACGAGCAGTACTTC. Its translation is CASSQDRGSYEQYF.